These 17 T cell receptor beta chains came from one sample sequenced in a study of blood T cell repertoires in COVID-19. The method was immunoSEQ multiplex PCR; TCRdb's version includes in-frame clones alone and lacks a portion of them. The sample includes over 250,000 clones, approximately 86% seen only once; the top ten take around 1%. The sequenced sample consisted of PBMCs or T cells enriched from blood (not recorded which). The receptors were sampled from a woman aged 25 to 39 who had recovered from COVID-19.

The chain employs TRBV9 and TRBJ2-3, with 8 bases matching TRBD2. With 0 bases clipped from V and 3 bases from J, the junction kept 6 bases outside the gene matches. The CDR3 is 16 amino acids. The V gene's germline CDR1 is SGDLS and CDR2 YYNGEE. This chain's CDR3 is CASSVGLAGFTDTQYF. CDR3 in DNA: TGTGCCAGCAGCGTAGGATTAGCGGGGTTTACAGATACGCAGTATTTT.

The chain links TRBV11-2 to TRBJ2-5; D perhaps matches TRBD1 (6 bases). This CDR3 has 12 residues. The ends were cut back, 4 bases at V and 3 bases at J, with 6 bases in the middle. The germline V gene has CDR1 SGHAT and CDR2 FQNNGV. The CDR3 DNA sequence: TGTGCCAGCAGCTGGACAGAAGAGACCCAGTACTTC. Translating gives CASSWTEETQYF.

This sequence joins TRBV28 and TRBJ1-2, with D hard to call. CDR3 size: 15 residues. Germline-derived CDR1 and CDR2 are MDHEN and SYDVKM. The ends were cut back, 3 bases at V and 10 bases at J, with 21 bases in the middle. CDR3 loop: CASSFPPPEGEAYTF. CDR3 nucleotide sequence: TGTGCCAGCAGTTTTCCCCCTCCGGAGGGAGAAGCCTACACCTTC.

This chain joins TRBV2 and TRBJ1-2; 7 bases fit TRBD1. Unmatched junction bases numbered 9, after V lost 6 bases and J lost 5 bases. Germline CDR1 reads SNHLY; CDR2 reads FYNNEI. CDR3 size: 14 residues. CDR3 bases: TGTGCCAGCAGCGGCCCGGGACAGATTTATGGCTACACCTTC. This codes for CASSGPGQIYGYTF.

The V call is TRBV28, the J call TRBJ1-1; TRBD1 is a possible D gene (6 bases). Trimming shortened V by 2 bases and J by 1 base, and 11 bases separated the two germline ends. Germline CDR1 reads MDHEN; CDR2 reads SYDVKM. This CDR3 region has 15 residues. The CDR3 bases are TGTGCCAGCAGTTTAACAGGGCCACGGAACACTGAAGCTTTCTTT. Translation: CASSLTGPRNTEAFF.

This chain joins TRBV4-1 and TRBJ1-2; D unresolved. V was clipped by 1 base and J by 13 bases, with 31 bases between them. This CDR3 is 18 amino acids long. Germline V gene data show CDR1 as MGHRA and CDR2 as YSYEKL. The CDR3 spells CASSQVRENSLHRNACTF. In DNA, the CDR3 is TGCGCCAGCAGCCAAGTTCGGGAAAACAGTCTTCACCGAAATGCGTGCACCTTC.

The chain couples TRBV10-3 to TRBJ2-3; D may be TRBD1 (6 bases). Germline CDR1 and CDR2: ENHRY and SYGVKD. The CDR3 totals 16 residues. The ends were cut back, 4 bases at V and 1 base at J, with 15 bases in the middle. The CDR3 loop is CAISANTGQRTDTQYF. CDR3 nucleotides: TGTGCCATCAGTGCAAATACGGGACAACGCACAGATACGCAGTATTTT.

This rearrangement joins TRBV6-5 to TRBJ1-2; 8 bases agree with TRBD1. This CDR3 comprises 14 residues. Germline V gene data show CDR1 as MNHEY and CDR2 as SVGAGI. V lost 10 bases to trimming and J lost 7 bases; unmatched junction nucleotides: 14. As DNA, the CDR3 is TGTGCCATCCATCCTGGGACAGGTTTAGGTGGCTACACCTTC. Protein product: CAIHPGTGLGGYTF.

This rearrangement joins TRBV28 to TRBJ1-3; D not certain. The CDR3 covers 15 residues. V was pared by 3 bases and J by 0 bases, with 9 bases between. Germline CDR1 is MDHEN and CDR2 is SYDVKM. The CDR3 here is CASSFGSYSGNTIYF. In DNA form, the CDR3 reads TGTGCCAGCAGTTTCGGGAGTTACTCTGGAAACACCATATATTTT.

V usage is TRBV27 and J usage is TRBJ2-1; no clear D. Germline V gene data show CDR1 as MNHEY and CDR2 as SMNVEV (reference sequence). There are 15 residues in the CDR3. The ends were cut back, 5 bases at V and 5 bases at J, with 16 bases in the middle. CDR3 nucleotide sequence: TGTGCCAGCAGTCCTCTCTTTTCGAGGAACAATGAGCAGTTCTTC. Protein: CASSPLFSRNNEQFF.

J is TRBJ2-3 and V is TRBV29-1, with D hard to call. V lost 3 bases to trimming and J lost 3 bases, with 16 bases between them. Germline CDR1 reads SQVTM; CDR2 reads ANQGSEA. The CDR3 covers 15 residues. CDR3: CSVESDGWKTDTQYF. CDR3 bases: TGCAGCGTTGAGAGCGACGGGTGGAAAACAGATACGCAGTATTTT.

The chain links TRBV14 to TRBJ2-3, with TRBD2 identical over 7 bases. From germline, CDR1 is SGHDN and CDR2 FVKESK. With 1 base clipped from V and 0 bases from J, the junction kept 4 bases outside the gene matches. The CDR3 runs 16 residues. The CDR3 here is CASSQALAASTDTQYF. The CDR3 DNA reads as TGTGCCAGCAGCCAAGCCCTAGCGGCTAGCACAGATACGCAGTATTTT.

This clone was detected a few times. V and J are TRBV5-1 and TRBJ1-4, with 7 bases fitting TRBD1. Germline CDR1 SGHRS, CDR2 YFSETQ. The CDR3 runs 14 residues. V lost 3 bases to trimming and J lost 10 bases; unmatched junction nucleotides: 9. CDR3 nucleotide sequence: TGCGCCAGCAGCTCTAGGGGGCTTGACGGAAAACTGTTTTTT. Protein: CASSSRGLDGKLFF.

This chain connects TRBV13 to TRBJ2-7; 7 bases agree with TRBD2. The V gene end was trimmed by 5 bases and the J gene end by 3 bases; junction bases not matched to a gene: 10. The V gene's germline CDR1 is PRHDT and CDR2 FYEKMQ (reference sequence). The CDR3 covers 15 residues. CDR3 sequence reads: CASSRKPWEGYEQYF. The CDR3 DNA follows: TGTGCCAGCAGCCGCAAGCCGTGGGAGGGCTACGAGCAGTACTTC. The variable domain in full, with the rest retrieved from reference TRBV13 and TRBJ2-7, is AAGVIQSPRHLIKEKRETATLKCYPIPRHDTVYWYQQGPGQDPQFLISFYEKMQSDKGSIPDRFSAQQFSDYHSELNMSSLELGDSALYFCASSRKPWEGYEQYFGPGTRLTVT.

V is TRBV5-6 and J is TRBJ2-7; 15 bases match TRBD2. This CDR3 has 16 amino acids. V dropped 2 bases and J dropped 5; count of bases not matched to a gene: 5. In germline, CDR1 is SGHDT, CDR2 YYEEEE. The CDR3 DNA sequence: TGTGCCAGCAGCTTCCGGACTAGCGGGAGGGCCCACGAGCAGTACTTC. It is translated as CASSFRTSGRAHEQYF.

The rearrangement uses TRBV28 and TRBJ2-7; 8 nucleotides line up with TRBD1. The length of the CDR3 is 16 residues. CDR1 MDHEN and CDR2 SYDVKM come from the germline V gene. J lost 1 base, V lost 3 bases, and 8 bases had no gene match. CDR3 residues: CASSLETDRVSYEQYF. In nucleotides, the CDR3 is TGTGCCAGCAGTTTGGAGACGGACAGGGTATCCTACGAGCAGTACTTC.

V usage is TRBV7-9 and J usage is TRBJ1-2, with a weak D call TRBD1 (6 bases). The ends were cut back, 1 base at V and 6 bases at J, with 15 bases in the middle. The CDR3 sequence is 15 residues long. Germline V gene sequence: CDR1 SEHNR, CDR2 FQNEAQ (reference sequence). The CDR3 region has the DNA TGTGCCAGCAGCTTAGGGGGCGGTCAGGGGAATGGCTACACCTTC. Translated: CASSLGGGQGNGYTF.